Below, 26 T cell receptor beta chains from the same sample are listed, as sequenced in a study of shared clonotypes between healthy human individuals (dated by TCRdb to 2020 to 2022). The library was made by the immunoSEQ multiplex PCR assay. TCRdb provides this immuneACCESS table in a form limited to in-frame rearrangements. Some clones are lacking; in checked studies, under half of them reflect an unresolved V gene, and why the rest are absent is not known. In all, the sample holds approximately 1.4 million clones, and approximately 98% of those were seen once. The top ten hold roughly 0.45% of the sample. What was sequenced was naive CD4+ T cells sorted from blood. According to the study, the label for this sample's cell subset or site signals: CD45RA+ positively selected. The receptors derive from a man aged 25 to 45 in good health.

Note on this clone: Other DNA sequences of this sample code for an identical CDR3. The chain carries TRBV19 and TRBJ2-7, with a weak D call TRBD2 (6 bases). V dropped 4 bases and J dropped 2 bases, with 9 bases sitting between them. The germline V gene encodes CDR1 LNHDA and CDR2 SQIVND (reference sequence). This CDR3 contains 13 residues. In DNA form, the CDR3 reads TGTGCCAGTAGTAGGGGCGGGACCTACGAGCAGTACTTC. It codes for CASSRGGTYEQYF.

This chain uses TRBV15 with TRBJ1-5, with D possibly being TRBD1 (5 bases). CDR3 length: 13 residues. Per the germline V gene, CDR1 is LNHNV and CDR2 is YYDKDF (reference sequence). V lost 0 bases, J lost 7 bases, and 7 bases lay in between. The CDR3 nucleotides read TGTGCCACCAGCAGAGATTGGGACCAGCCCCAGCATTTT. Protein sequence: CATSRDWDQPQHF.

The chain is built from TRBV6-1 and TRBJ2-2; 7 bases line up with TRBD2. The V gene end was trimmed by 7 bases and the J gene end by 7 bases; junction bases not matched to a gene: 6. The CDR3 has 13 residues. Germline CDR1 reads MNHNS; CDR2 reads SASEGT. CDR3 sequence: CASNQWEGGELFF. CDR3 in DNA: TGTGCCAGCAATCAATGGGAGGGCGGGGAGCTGTTTTTT.

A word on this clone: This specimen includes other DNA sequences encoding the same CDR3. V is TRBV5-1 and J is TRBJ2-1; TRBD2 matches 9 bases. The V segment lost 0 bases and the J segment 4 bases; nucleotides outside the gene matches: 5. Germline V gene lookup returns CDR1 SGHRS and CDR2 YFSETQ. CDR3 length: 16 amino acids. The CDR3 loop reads CASSLAGAGGYNEQFF. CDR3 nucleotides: TGCGCCAGCAGCTTGGCCGGAGCGGGAGGATACAATGAGCAGTTCTTC.

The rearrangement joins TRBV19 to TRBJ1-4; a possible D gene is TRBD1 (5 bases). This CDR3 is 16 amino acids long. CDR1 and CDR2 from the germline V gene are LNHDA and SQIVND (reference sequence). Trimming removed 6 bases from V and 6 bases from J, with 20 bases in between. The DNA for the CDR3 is TGTGCCAGTAGCCCCGCACCCGGGACGGAGTATGAAAAACTGTTTTTT. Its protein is CASSPAPGTEYEKLFF.

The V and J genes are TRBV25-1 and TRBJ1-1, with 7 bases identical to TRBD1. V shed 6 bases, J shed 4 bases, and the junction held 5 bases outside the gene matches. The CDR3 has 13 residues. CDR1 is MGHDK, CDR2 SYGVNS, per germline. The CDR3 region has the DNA TGTGCCAGCAGCATGACAGGGAGCACTGAAGCTTTCTTT. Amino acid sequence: CASSMTGSTEAFF. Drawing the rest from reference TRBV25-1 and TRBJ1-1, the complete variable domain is EADIYQTPRYLVIGTGKKITLECSQTMGHDKMYWYQQDPGMELHLIHYSYGVNSTEKGDLSSESTVSRIRTEHFPLTLESARPSHTSQYLCASSMTGSTEAFFGQGTRLTVV.

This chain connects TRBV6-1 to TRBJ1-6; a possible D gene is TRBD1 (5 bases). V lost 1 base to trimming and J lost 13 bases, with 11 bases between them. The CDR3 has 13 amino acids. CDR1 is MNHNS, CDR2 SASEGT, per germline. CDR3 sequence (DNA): TGTGCCAGCAGTGAAGTGCCAGGGCGGCCCCTCCACTTT. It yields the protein CASSEVPGRPLHF.

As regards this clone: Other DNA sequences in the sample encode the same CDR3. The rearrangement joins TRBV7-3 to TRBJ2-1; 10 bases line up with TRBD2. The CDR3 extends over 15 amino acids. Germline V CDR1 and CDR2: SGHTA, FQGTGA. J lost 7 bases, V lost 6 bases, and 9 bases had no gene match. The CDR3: CASSPGLAVRNEQFF. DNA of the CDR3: TGTGCCAGCAGTCCCGGACTAGCGGTAAGGAATGAGCAGTTCTTC.

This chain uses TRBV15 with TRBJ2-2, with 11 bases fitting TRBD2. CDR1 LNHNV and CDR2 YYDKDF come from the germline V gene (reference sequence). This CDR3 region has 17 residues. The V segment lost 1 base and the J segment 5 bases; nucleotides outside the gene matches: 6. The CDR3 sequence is CATSRAPTSGRTGELFF. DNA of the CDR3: TGTGCCACCAGCAGAGCCCCTACTAGCGGGAGAACCGGGGAGCTGTTTTTT.

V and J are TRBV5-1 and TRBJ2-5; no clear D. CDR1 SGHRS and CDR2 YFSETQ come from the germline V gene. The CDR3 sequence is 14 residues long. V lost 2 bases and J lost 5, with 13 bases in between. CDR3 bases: TGCGCCAGCAGCTTCGACGTCGGAATGGAGACCCAGTACTTC. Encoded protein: CASSFDVGMETQYF.

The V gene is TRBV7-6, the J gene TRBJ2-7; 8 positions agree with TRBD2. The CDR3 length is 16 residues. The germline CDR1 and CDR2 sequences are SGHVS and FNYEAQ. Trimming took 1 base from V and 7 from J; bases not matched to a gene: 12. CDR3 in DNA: TGTGCCAGCAGCTTAGGGTCCGGGGGGGGAATTGGAGAGCAGTACTTC. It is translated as CASSLGSGGGIGEQYF.

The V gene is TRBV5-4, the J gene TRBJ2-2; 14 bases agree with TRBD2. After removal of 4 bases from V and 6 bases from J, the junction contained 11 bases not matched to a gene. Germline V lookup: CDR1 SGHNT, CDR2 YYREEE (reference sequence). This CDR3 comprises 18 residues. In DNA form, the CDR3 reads TGTGCCAGCAGCCCTCCGGGACTAGCGGGAGAGGGGGCCGGGGAGCTGTTTTTT. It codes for CASSPPGLAGEGAGELFF.

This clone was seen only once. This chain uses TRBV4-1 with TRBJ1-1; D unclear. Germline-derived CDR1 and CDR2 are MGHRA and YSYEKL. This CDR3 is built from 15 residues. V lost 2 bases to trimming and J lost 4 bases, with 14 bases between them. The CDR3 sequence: CASSQKTRGRTEAFF. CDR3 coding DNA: TGCGCCAGCAGCCAAAAAACAAGAGGCCGCACTGAAGCTTTCTTT.

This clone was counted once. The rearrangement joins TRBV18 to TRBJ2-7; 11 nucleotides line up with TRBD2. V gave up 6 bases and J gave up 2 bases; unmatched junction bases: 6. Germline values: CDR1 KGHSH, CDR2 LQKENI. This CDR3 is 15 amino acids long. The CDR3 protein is CASSHSGRVPYEQYF. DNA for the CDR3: TGTGCCAGCTCTCATAGCGGGAGGGTGCCCTACGAGCAGTACTTC.

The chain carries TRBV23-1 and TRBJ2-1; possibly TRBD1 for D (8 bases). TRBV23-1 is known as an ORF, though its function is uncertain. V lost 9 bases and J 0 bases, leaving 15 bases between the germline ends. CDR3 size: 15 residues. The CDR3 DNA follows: TGCGCCAGAGTACAGGGGGGGGCCTCCTACAATGAGCAGTTCTTC. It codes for CARVQGGASYNEQFF.

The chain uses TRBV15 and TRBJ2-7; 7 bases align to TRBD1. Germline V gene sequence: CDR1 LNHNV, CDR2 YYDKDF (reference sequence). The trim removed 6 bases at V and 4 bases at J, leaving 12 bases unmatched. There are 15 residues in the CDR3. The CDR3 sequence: CATREPGTALYEQYF. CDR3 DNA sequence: TGTGCCACCAGGGAACCCGGGACAGCCTTATACGAGCAGTACTTC.

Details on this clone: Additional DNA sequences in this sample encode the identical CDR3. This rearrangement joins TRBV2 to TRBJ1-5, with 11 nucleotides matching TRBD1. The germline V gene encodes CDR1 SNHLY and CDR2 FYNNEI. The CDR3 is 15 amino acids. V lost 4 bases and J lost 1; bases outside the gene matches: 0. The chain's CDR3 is CASSGTGGSNQPQHF. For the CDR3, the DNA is TGTGCCAGCAGTGGGACAGGGGGCAGCAATCAGCCCCAGCATTTT. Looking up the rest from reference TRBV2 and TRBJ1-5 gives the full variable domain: EPEVTQTPSHQVTQMGQEVILRCVPISNHLYFYWYRQILGQKVEFLVSFYNNEISEKSEIFDDQFSVERPDGSNFTLKIRSTKLEDSAMYFCASSGTGGSNQPQHFGDGTRLSIL.

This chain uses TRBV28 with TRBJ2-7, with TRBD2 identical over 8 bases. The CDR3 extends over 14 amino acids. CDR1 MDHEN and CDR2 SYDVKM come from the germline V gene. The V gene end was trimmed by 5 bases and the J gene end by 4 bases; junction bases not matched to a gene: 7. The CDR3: CASSPSGSAYEQYF. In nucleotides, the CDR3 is TGTGCCAGCAGTCCAAGCGGGAGTGCGTACGAGCAGTACTTC.

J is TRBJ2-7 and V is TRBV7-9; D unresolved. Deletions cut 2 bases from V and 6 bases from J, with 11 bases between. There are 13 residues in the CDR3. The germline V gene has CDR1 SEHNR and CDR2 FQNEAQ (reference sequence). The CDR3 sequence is CASSLSTPIEQYF. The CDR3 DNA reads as TGTGCCAGCAGCTTATCCACTCCCATCGAGCAGTACTTC.

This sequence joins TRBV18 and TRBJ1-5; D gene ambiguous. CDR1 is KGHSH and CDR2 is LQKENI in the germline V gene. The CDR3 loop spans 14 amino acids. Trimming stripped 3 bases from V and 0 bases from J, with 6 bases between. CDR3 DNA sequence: TGTGCCAGCTCACCGGATGTTAGCAATCAGCCCCAGCATTTT. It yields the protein CASSPDVSNQPQHF.

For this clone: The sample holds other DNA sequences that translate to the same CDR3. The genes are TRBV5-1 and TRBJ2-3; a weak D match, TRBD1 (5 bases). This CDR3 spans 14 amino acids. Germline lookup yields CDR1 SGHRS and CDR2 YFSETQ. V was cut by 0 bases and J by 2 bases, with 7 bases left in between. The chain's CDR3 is CASSLGQPTDTQYF. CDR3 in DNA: TGCGCCAGCAGCTTGGGACAGCCCACAGATACGCAGTATTTT. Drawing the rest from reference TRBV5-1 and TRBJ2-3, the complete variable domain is KAGVTQTPRYLIKTRGQQVTLSCSPISGHRSVSWYQQTPGQGLQFLFEYFSETQRNKGNFPGRFSGRQFSNSRSEMNVSTLELGDSALYLCASSLGQPTDTQYFGPGTRLTVL.

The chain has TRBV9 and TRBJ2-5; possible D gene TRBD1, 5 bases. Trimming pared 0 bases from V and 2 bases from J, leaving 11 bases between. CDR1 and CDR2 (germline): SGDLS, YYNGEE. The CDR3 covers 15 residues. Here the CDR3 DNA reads TGTGCCAGCAGCGTAGATCAGACAGCGCAAGAGACCCAGTACTTC. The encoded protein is CASSVDQTAQETQYF.

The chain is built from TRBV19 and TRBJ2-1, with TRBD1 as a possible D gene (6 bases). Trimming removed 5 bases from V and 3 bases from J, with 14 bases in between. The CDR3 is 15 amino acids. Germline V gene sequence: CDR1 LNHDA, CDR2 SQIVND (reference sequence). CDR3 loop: CASSLLTGVYNEQFF. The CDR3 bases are TGTGCCAGTAGTCTACTGACAGGAGTCTACAATGAGCAGTTCTTC.

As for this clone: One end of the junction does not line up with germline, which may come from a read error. CDR3 nucleotide sequence: TGTGCCAGCAGCCTCTTAGGGCGACTTGGCTTC. Encoded protein: CASSLLGRLGF. The chain links TRBV7-2 to TRBJ1-2, with D unclear. The CDR3 loop spans 11 amino acids. In germline, CDR1 is SGHTA, CDR2 FQGNSA. The whole variable domain, filled in from reference TRBV7-2 and TRBJ1-2, reads GAGVSQSPSNKVTEKGKDVELRCDPISGHTALYWYRQSLGQGLEFLIYFQGNSAPDKSGLPSDRFSAERTGGSVSTLTIQRTQQEDSAVYLCASSLLGRLGFGSGTRLTVV.

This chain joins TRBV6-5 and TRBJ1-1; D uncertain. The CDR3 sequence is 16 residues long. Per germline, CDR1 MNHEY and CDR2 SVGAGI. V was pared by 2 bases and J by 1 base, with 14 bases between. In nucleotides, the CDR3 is TGTGCCAGCAGTTACGGGTCCGCCATACGGAACACTGAAGCTTTCTTT. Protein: CASSYGSAIRNTEAFF.

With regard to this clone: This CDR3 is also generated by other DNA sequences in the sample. The CDR3 coding sequence is TGTGCCAGCAGCTTAGGACGGATCTACGAGCAGTACTTC. Its protein is CASSLGRIYEQYF. This chain joins TRBV7-9 and TRBJ2-7; D ambiguous. CDR1 is SEHNR and CDR2 is FQNEAQ in the germline V gene (reference sequence). The CDR3 length is 13 residues. Trimming shortened V by 1 base and J by 3 bases, and 7 bases separated the two germline ends.